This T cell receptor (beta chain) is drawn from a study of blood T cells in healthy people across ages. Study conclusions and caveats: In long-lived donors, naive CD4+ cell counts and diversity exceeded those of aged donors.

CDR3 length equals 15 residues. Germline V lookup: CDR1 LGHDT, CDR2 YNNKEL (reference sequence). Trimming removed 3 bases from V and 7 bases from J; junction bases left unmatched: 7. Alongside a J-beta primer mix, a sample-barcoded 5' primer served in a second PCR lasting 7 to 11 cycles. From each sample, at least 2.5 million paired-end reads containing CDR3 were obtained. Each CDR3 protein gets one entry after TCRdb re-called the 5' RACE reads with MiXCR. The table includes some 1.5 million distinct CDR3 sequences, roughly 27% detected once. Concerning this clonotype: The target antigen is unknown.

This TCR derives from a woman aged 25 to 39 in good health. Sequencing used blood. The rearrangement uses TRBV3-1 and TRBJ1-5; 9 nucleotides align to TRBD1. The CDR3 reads CASSQAGTGWQPQHF. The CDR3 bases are TGTGCCAGCAGCCAGGCCGGGACAGGGTGGCAGCCCCAGCATTTT.